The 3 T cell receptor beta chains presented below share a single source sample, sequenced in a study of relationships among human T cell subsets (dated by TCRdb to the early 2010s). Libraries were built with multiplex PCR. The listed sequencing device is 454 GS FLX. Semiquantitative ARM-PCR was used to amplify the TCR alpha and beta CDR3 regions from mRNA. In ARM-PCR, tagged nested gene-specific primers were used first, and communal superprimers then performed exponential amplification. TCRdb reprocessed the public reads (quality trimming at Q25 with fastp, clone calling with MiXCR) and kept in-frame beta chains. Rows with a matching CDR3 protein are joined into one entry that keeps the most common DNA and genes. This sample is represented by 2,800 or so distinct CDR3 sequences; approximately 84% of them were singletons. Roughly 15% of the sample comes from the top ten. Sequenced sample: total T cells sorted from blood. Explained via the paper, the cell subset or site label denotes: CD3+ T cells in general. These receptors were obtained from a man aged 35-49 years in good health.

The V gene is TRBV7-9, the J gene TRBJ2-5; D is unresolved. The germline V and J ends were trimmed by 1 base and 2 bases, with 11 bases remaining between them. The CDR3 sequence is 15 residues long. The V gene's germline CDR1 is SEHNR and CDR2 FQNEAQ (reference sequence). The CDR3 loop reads CASSLGVAPQETQYF. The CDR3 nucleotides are TGTGCCAGCAGCTTAGGGGTAGCCCCGCAAGAGACCCAGTACTTC.

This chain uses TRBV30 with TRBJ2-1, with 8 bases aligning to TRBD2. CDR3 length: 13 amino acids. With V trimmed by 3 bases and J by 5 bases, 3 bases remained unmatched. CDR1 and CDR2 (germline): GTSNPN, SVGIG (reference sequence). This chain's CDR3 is CAWSLAGHNEQFF. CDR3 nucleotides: TGTGCCTGGAGCCTAGCGGGCCACAATGAGCAGTTCTTC. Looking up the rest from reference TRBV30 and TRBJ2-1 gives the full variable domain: SQTIHQWPATLVQPVGSPLSLECTVEGTSNPNLYWYRQAAGRGLQLLFYSVGIGQISSEVPQNLSASRPQDRQFILSSKKLLLSDSGFYLCAWSLAGHNEQFFGPGTRLTVL.

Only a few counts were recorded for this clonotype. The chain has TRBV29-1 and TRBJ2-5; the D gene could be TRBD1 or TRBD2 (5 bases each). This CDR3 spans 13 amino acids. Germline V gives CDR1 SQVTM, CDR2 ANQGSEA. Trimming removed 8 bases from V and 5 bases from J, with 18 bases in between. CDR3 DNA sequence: TGCAGCTCCACCGGGACGGCCGAGGAGACCCAGTACTTC. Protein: CSSTGTAEETQYF.